A single sample gave rise to the 25 T cell receptor beta chains below, sequenced in a study of cytomegalovirus exposure and HLA in healthy donors. The PCR ran on 60 Vbeta and 13 Jbeta primers. The data were produced by immunoSEQ multiplex PCR, yet TCRdb's version contains in-frame clones alone and is incomplete. In the table there are some 150,000 clones, roughly 82% of which are singletons. The sample consisted of PBMCs. These receptors were taken from a male donor in good health and CMV-seronegative.

The J gene is TRBJ1-5, the V gene TRBV5-1, with 7 positions matching TRBD1. V was pared by 5 bases and J by 0 bases, with 5 bases of the junction left unmatched. CDR1 is SGHRS, CDR2 YFSETQ, per germline. This CDR3 is built from 15 residues. In nucleotides, the CDR3 is TGCGCCAGCAGGGTGACAGGGAATAGCAATCAGCCCCAGCATTTT. Its translation is CASRVTGNSNQPQHF.

J is TRBJ2-1 and V is TRBV4-2; 9 positions match TRBD2. The CDR3 runs 17 residues. The V gene end was trimmed by 0 bases and the J gene end by 3 bases; junction bases not matched to a gene: 6. Germline-derived CDR1 and CDR2 are LGHNA and YNFKEQ. This chain's CDR3 is CASSQESASGNYNEQFF. The CDR3 DNA reads TGTGCCAGCAGCCAAGAGTCGGCTAGCGGGAACTACAATGAGCAGTTCTTC.

The V gene is TRBV2, the J gene TRBJ1-1; 8 bases align to TRBD1. Unmatched junction bases numbered 4, after V lost 6 bases and J lost 4 bases. The CDR3 sequence is 13 residues long. CDR1 SNHLY and CDR2 FYNNEI come from the germline V gene. The CDR3 protein is CASRDRVFTEAFF. For the CDR3, the DNA is TGTGCCAGCAGGGACAGGGTGTTCACTGAAGCTTTCTTT.

The J gene is TRBJ1-5, the V gene TRBV2; a weak D match, TRBD1 (5 bases). The germline gives CDR1 SNHLY, CDR2 FYNNEI. Trimming removed 7 bases from V and 14 bases from J, with 21 bases in between. This CDR3 comprises 13 residues. The CDR3 DNA reads TGTGCCAGCAAGGACCCCACAGGTGGCAGGGAGCATTTT. The encoded protein is CASKDPTGGREHF.

This chain joins TRBV2 and TRBJ1-6; D is unresolved. The CDR3 has 13 amino acids. Germline CDR1 SNHLY, CDR2 FYNNEI. Trimming took 5 bases from V and 7 from J, leaving 9 bases between them. This CDR3 is CASSKTGNSPLHF. The CDR3 nucleotides read TGTGCCAGCAGTAAGACTGGAAATTCACCCCTCCACTTT.

J is TRBJ2-7 and V is TRBV19; 9 bases agree with TRBD2. Per germline, CDR1 LNHDA and CDR2 SQIVND (reference sequence). CDR3 length: 14 residues. The V gene end was trimmed by 4 bases and the J gene end by 3 bases; junction bases not matched to a gene: 4. This CDR3 is CASSRREGFYEQYF. CDR3 DNA: TGTGCCAGTAGTAGGCGGGAGGGCTTCTACGAGCAGTACTTC.

The V call is TRBV29-1, the J call TRBJ2-3; TRBD2 aligns across 8 bases. This CDR3 has 14 amino acids. V shed 3 bases, J shed 4 bases, and the junction held 6 bases outside the gene matches. Germline V CDR1 and CDR2: SQVTM, ANQGSEA. The DNA for the CDR3 is TGCAGCGTTGATCGGGGGGGCCCCGCAGATACGCAGTATTTT. It codes for CSVDRGGPADTQYF.

The V and J genes are TRBV10-3 and TRBJ1-2, with 7 bases matching TRBD1. Germline values: CDR1 ENHRY, CDR2 SYGVKD. This CDR3 has 18 residues. V lost 4 bases, J lost 1 base, and 15 bases stayed unmatched. The CDR3 sequence is CAISGYSDRDRSNYGYTF. The CDR3, as DNA: TGTGCCATCAGTGGATACTCGGACCGGGACAGAAGTAACTATGGCTACACCTTC.

The V and J genes are TRBV25-1 and TRBJ2-7; 12 nucleotides agree with TRBD2. V was clipped by 4 bases and J by 5 bases; unmatched bases: 15. CDR1 is MGHDK, CDR2 SYGVNS, per germline. This CDR3 is 18 amino acids long. The DNA for the CDR3 is TGTGCCAGCAGTGTGAGTCTAGCGGGAGGGCCGATGGCCCACGAGCAGTACTTC. As protein: CASSVSLAGGPMAHEQYF.

This chain joins TRBV7-9 and TRBJ2-1; the match to TRBD1 covers 9 bases. The V segment lost 5 bases and the J segment 2 bases; nucleotides outside the gene matches: 10. The CDR3 is 17 residues long. Germline CDR1 reads SEHNR; CDR2 reads FQNEAQ (reference sequence). CDR3 region: CASSPPPRDRAYNEQFF. CDR3 in DNA: TGTGCCAGCAGCCCACCTCCCCGGGACAGGGCCTACAATGAGCAGTTCTTC.

CDR3 amino acids: CASSYRQNTEAFF. As DNA, the CDR3 is TGTGCCAGCAGTTATCGACAGAACACTGAAGCTTTCTTT. This rearrangement joins TRBV27 to TRBJ1-1; D unclear. Germline values: CDR1 MNHEY, CDR2 SMNVEV (reference sequence). The ends were cut back, 4 bases at V and 1 base at J, with 7 bases in the middle. The CDR3 runs 13 residues.

This sequence joins TRBV19 and TRBJ2-1; 9 positions match TRBD2. The V gene's germline CDR1 is LNHDA and CDR2 SQIVND (reference sequence). This CDR3 comprises 15 residues. Germline trimming cut 3 bases from V and 10 bases from J; bases unmatched to any gene: 10. The CDR3 reads CASSIGAGGWGEQFF. CDR3 nucleotide sequence: TGTGCCAGTAGTATTGGTGCGGGAGGGTGGGGCGAGCAGTTCTTC. Based on the CDR3 plus reference TRBV19 and TRBJ2-1, the full variable domain is DGGITQSPKYLFRKEGQNVTLSCEQNLNHDAMYWYRQDPGQGLRLIYYSQIVNDFQKGDIAEGYSVSREKKESFPLTVTSAQKNPTAFYLCASSIGAGGWGEQFFGPGTRLTVL.

Only one count was recorded for this clone. The CDR3 loop reads CASSLTGRYNSPLHF. CDR3 nucleotide sequence: TGTGCCAGCAGCTTAACGGGCCGGTATAATTCACCCCTCCACTTT. This chain joins TRBV7-3 and TRBJ1-6, with D hard to call. The CDR3 covers 15 residues. In germline, CDR1 is SGHTA, CDR2 FQGTGA. Trimming took off 0 bases at V and 4 bases at J, with 7 bases between the two ends.

Notes on this clone: The junction and the germline gene differ at one end; a read error may be behind it. The same CDR3 also results from other DNA sequences found in this sample. The CDR3 coding sequence is TGTGCCAGCAGTTTGGAAGGGGTTAATGAGCAGTTCTTC. Residues: CASSLEGVNEQFF. V usage is TRBV5-6 and J usage is TRBJ2-1; possibly TRBD1 for D (5 bases). The CDR3 extends over 13 amino acids. Germline assignment: CDR1 SGHDT and CDR2 YYEEEE.

This clone was seen more than once but under ten times. This chain links TRBV27 with TRBJ2-7; D gene unclear. This CDR3 comprises 13 residues. CDR1 is MNHEY, CDR2 SMNVEV, per germline (reference sequence). V lost 3 bases to trimming and J lost 2 bases, with 8 bases between them. The chain's CDR3 is CASSLRHPYEQYF. The CDR3 DNA reads TGTGCCAGCAGTTTGAGACACCCCTACGAGCAGTACTTC.

CDR3 in amino acids: CASSPQGSYSYEQYF. CDR3 DNA sequence: TGTGCCAGCAGCCCACAGGGGTCCTACTCCTACGAGCAGTACTTC. The chain carries TRBV7-8 and TRBJ2-7, with 7 bases fitting TRBD1. V lost 5 bases and J lost 0; bases outside the gene matches: 7. The CDR3 covers 15 residues. Germline V gene data show CDR1 as SGHVS and CDR2 as FQNEAQ.

This clone has just a few counts. The V and J genes are TRBV5-1 and TRBJ2-7; no definite D call. Germline V gene data show CDR1 as SGHRS and CDR2 as YFSETQ. Trimming took 0 bases from V and 0 from J, leaving 7 bases between them. The CDR3 is 14 amino acids. As DNA, the CDR3 is TGCGCCAGCAGCTTGGGCGGCGCCTCCTACGAGCAGTACTTC. Residues: CASSLGGASYEQYF.

The genes are TRBV29-1 and TRBJ2-5, with a tentative D call TRBD1 (6 bases). The V and J ends lost 4 bases and 4 bases respectively, with 10 bases between them. This CDR3 has 12 amino acids. CDR1 and CDR2 (germline): SQVTM, ANQGSEA. CDR3 protein: CSVVLGGETQYF. In DNA form, the CDR3 reads TGCAGCGTTGTGCTAGGGGGAGAGACCCAGTACTTC.

This clone occurred once. The gene calls are TRBV19 and TRBJ2-7; 8 nucleotides line up with TRBD1. V lost 0 bases and J lost 3; bases outside the gene matches: 4. From germline, CDR1 is LNHDA and CDR2 SQIVND (reference sequence). CDR3 length: 15 residues. The CDR3 sequence: CASSIDGQGYYEQYF. The CDR3, as DNA: TGTGCCAGTAGTATAGATGGACAGGGCTACTACGAGCAGTACTTC.

This chain joins TRBV30 and TRBJ2-2; TRBD1 is a possible D gene (5 bases). The CDR3 is 16 residues long. Germline V gene sequence: CDR1 GTSNPN, CDR2 SVGIG (reference sequence). The V and J ends lost 1 base and 4 bases respectively, with 16 bases between them. The CDR3 bases are TGTGCCTGGAGTGGGGGCCTGCCCCGCTTCACCGGGGAGCTGTTTTTT. Its translation is CAWSGGLPRFTGELFF.

The chain carries TRBV19 and TRBJ1-6; D is uncertain. Germline CDR1 is LNHDA and CDR2 is SQIVND (reference sequence). V was pared by 6 bases and J by 5 bases, with 5 bases between. The CDR3 has 12 residues. The CDR3 DNA reads as TGTGCCAGTAGCCAGAATAATTCACCCCTCCACTTT. Encoded protein: CASSQNNSPLHF. Based on the CDR3 plus reference TRBV19 and TRBJ1-6, the full variable domain is DGGITQSPKYLFRKEGQNVTLSCEQNLNHDAMYWYRQDPGQGLRLIYYSQIVNDFQKGDIAEGYSVSREKKESFPLTVTSAQKNPTAFYLCASSQNNSPLHFGNGTRLTVT.

The chain links TRBV7-8 to TRBJ2-3, with 8 bases that match TRBD1. V shed 4 bases and J 4 bases; nucleotides not matched to a gene: 4. CDR3 size: 14 residues. Germline loops: CDR1 SGHVS, CDR2 FQNEAQ. CDR3 region: CASSSLRGPDTQYF. The CDR3 DNA reads TGTGCCAGCAGCTCCCTCAGGGGGCCAGATACGCAGTATTTT.

V is TRBV9 and J is TRBJ2-1; the match to TRBD2 covers 11 bases. CDR3 length: 18 amino acids. V lost 4 bases, J lost 5 bases, and 14 bases stayed unmatched. The germline V gene encodes CDR1 SGDLS and CDR2 YYNGEE. The chain's CDR3 is CASSNYLPGTSGHNEQFF. The CDR3 region has the DNA TGTGCCAGCAGCAACTACCTTCCCGGGACTAGCGGACACAATGAGCAGTTCTTC.

This clone was counted between two and nine times. The V call is TRBV21-1, the J call TRBJ1-1. TRBV21-1 is a pseudogene segment. The CDR3 has 11 residues. The CDR3 is CATGGLVEAFF. Here the CDR3 DNA reads TGTGCCACCGGGGGACTGGTCGAAGCTTTCTTT.

The J gene is TRBJ1-2, the V gene TRBV18, with TRBD1 identical over 7 bases. V lost 1 base and J lost 6; bases outside the gene matches: 11. The germline V gene encodes CDR1 KGHSH and CDR2 LQKENI. The CDR3 runs 16 residues. CDR3 sequence: CASSPQGTVTSDGYTF. CDR3 DNA: TGTGCCAGCTCACCACAAGGGACAGTGACCTCCGATGGCTACACCTTC.